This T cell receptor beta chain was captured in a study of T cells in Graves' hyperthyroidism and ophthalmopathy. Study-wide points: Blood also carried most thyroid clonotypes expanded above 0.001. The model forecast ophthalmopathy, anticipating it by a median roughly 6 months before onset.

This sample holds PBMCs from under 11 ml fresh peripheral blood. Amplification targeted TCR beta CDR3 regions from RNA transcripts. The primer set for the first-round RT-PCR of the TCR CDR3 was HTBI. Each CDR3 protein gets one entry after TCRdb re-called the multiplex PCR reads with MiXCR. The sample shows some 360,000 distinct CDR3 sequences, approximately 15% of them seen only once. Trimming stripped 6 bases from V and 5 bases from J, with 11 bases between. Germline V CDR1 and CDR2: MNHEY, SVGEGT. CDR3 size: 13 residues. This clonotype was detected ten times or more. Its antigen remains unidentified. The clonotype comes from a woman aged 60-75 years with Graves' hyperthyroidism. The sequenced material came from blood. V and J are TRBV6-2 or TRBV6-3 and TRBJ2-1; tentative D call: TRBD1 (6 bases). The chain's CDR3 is CASSLGQHNEQFF. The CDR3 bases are TGTGCCAGCAGCCTCGGACAGCACAATGAGCAGTTCTTC.